This T cell receptor beta chain was identified in a study of cytomegalovirus exposure and HLA in healthy donors. General study findings and limits: Among the CMV-associated chains, three were confirmed in vitro as specific for CMV antigens.

J was trimmed by 3 bases and V by 6 bases; bases with no gene match: 10. From germline, CDR1 is SNHLY and CDR2 FYNNEI. The CDR3 is 16 residues long. Sequencing was performed with immunoSEQ multiplex PCR; in TCRdb, only in-frame clones are kept and a portion is missing. The sample lists roughly 150,000 clones; 85% to 95% were seen once. About this clone itself: Its antigen remains unidentified.

This receptor was identified in a man between 18 and 29 years old in good health and CMV-seropositive. The sample taken for sequencing was PBMCs. The chain links TRBV2 to TRBJ1-1; 10 nucleotides match TRBD1. The CDR3 DNA follows: TGTGCCAGCAGAAGACAGGGGGCATATCTGGACACTGAAGCTTTCTTT. Its protein is CASRRQGAYLDTEAFF.